Listed below are T cell receptor beta chains from one sample, sequenced in a study of graft-versus-host responses after intestinal transplantation. Which antigens these TCRs recognize remains unknown. Sequencing used immunoSEQ multiplex PCR; TCRdb keeps in-frame clones, though not all of them. The table lists around 110,000 clones, roughly 87% of them singletons. The specimen comprised unstimulated CD4+ T cells sorted from spleen or lymph node cells, sampled before transplant. The receptors were sampled from a human donor who was the organ donor for an intestinal transplant. Each CDR3 is given with its conserved first and last residue. D genes are given only for firm matches. Clone size is stated in some rows and not others, as once, few, many or a class when expanded.

j_call: TRBJ2-7; d_call: NA; clone_size: NA; v_call: TRBV6-1; cdr3_nt: TGTGCCAGCAGTGAAAGAGTGAGGAGCTCCTACGAGCAGTACTTC; cdr3_aa: CASSERVRSSYEQYF
j_call: TRBJ1-1; d_call: NA; clone_size: NA; v_call: TRBV18; cdr3_nt: TGTGCCAGCTCACAACAAAAGGGTGGGAACACTGAAGCTTTCTTT; cdr3_aa: CASSQQKGGNTEAFF
j_call: TRBJ2-3; d_call: NA; clone_size: NA; v_call: TRBV5-1; cdr3_nt: TGCGCCAGCAGCTCTGCTTCTGGGGTTGGAGATACGCAGTATTTT; cdr3_aa: CASSSASGVGDTQYF
j_call: TRBJ2-7; d_call: TRBD2; clone_size: NA; v_call: TRBV23-1; cdr3_nt: TGCGCCAGCAGTCAATTTCTAGCGGGAGGCTACGAGCAGTACTTC; cdr3_aa: CASSQFLAGGYEQYF
j_call: TRBJ2-7; d_call: TRBD1; clone_size: NA; v_call: TRBV6-1; cdr3_nt: TGTGCCAGCAGAGCCGGGACAGGGAGCTACGAGCAGTACTTC; cdr3_aa: CASRAGTGSYEQYF
j_call: TRBJ2-5; d_call: NA; clone_size: NA; v_call: TRBV2; cdr3_nt: TGTGCCAGCAATTATGGGGAGACCCAGTACTTC; cdr3_aa: CASNYGETQYF
j_call: TRBJ2-2; d_call: NA; clone_size: NA; v_call: TRBV7-2; cdr3_nt: TGTGCCAGCAGCTTAGCGCGGTTGAAGACCGGGGAGCTGTTTTTT; cdr3_aa: CASSLARLKTGELFF
j_call: TRBJ1-2; d_call: NA; clone_size: NA; v_call: TRBV6-1; cdr3_nt: TGTGCCAGCAGTGAAGTTCGGGGGAACTATTATGGCTACACCTTC; cdr3_aa: CASSEVRGNYYGYTF
j_call: TRBJ2-7; d_call: TRBD2; clone_size: once; v_call: TRBV28; cdr3_nt: TGTGCCAGCAGTCTAAAAATGACAAGCGGGGGAATCTTGTACGAGCAGTACTTC; cdr3_aa: CASSLKMTSGGILYEQYF
j_call: TRBJ2-3; d_call: NA; clone_size: NA; v_call: TRBV11-2; cdr3_nt: TGTGCCAGCAGCTTAATGACCGGTGGAACAGATACGCAGTATTTT; cdr3_aa: CASSLMTGGTDTQYF
j_call: TRBJ2-7; d_call: TRBD2; clone_size: NA; v_call: TRBV6-5; cdr3_nt: TGTGCCAGCAGTTACTCGACCCCAACTAGCGGGAACGAGCAGTACTTC; cdr3_aa: CASSYSTPTSGNEQYF
j_call: TRBJ2-1; d_call: TRBD2; clone_size: NA; v_call: TRBV28; cdr3_nt: TGTGCCAGCAGTCCCGCGGGGGGGCCGAACAATGAGCAGTTCTTC; cdr3_aa: CASSPAGGPNNEQFF
j_call: TRBJ1-1; d_call: NA; clone_size: NA; v_call: TRBV11-3; cdr3_nt: TGTGCCAGCAGCTTAGTACCTTCCAGAGGAGTCGCTTTCTTT; cdr3_aa: CASSLVPSRGVAFF
j_call: TRBJ2-5; d_call: NA; clone_size: NA; v_call: TRBV7-6; cdr3_nt: TGTGCCAGCAGCCCCAACCAAGAGACCCAGTACTTC; cdr3_aa: CASSPNQETQYF
j_call: TRBJ2-7; d_call: TRBD2; clone_size: NA; v_call: TRBV6-6; cdr3_nt: TGTGCCAGCAGTTACGGGACTAGCGGGGGGGCCTACGAGCAGTACTTC; cdr3_aa: CASSYGTSGGAYEQYF
j_call: TRBJ1-5; d_call: TRBD1; clone_size: NA; v_call: TRBV19; cdr3_nt: TGTGCCAGTAGTGTAGACAGGGGGGGACCGCCCCAGCATTTT; cdr3_aa: CASSVDRGGPPQHF
j_call: TRBJ2-1; d_call: NA; clone_size: NA; v_call: TRBV29-1; cdr3_nt: TGCAGCGGCCTCGGCGGGTCGTACAATGAGCAGTTCTTC; cdr3_aa: CSGLGGSYNEQFF
j_call: TRBJ2-7; d_call: NA; clone_size: NA; v_call: TRBV6-1; cdr3_nt: TGTGCCACCCGGAAGGACGGGCTCTCCTACGAGCAGTACTTC; cdr3_aa: CATRKDGLSYEQYF
j_call: TRBJ2-3; d_call: TRBD2; clone_size: NA; v_call: TRBV12-5; cdr3_nt: TGTGCTAGTGGTTTGGTACGGGACGGGAGGAAAGACACAGATACGCAGTATTTT; cdr3_aa: CASGLVRDGRKDTDTQYF
j_call: TRBJ1-1; d_call: TRBD1; clone_size: NA; v_call: TRBV6-6; cdr3_nt: TGTGCCAGCAATAAACAGGGGCGGTCCACTGAAGCTTTCTTT; cdr3_aa: CASNKQGRSTEAFF
j_call: TRBJ1-1; d_call: NA; clone_size: NA; v_call: TRBV11-3; cdr3_nt: TGTGCCAGCAGCTTAGGGTGGGGAGATGAGGAAGCTGAAGCTTTCTTT; cdr3_aa: CASSLGWGDEEAEAFF
j_call: TRBJ1-5; d_call: NA; clone_size: NA; v_call: TRBV19; cdr3_nt: TGTGCCAGTAGTCCCACGGGTAGCAATCAGCCCCAGCATTTT; cdr3_aa: CASSPTGSNQPQHF
j_call: TRBJ2-2; d_call: NA; clone_size: few; v_call: TRBV5-1; cdr3_nt: TGCGCCAGCAGTGAAGGAGGGGCAGCCGGGAACACCGGGGAGCTGTTTTTT; cdr3_aa: CASSEGGAAGNTGELFF
j_call: TRBJ2-1; d_call: TRBD2; clone_size: NA; v_call: TRBV5-1; cdr3_nt: TGCGCCAGCAGCTCGAGAGCGGGAGGGCCAAATGAGCAGTTCTTC; cdr3_aa: CASSSRAGGPNEQFF
j_call: TRBJ2-2; d_call: TRBD2; clone_size: NA; v_call: TRBV9; cdr3_nt: TGTGCCAGCGCCGGGACTAGCGGCACCGGGGAGCTGTTTTTT; cdr3_aa: CASAGTSGTGELFF
j_call: TRBJ2-1; d_call: NA; clone_size: NA; v_call: TRBV9; cdr3_nt: TGTGCCAGCAGCGTATGGGGGCACTCCTACAATGAGCAGTTCTTC; cdr3_aa: CASSVWGHSYNEQFF
j_call: TRBJ2-1; d_call: TRBD2; clone_size: NA; v_call: TRBV4-1; cdr3_nt: TGCGCCAGCAGCCAAACTAGCGGGGGGTCCTCTTGGAATGAGCAGTTCTTC; cdr3_aa: CASSQTSGGSSWNEQFF
j_call: TRBJ2-7; d_call: NA; clone_size: NA; v_call: TRBV7-2; cdr3_nt: TGTGCCAGCAGCTTAGGTCAGGCGGTCGGGAACGAGCAGTACTTC; cdr3_aa: CASSLGQAVGNEQYF
j_call: TRBJ2-5; d_call: NA; clone_size: NA; v_call: TRBV9; cdr3_nt: TGTGCCAGCAGCGTAGGATTACAGGGCTTCCAAGAGACCCAGTACTTC; cdr3_aa: CASSVGLQGFQETQYF
j_call: TRBJ2-7; d_call: TRBD1; clone_size: NA; v_call: TRBV19; cdr3_nt: TGTGCCAGTAGTATAGCGGGACAGGGGCTCCCCGAGCAGTACTTC; cdr3_aa: CASSIAGQGLPEQYF
j_call: TRBJ2-7; d_call: TRBD2; clone_size: NA; v_call: TRBV6-6; cdr3_nt: TGTGCCAGTGTCTCTAGCGGGATCTCCTACGAGCAGTACTTC; cdr3_aa: CASVSSGISYEQYF
j_call: TRBJ2-1; d_call: TRBD2; clone_size: NA; v_call: TRBV6-4; cdr3_nt: TGTGCCAGCAGGGGACTAGCGGGGGAATGCAATGAGCAGTTCTTC; cdr3_aa: CASRGLAGECNEQFF
j_call: TRBJ2-7; d_call: TRBD1; clone_size: few; v_call: TRBV5-1; cdr3_nt: TGCGCCAGCAGCCCCAGACAGGGGGCGCATGAGCAGTACTTC; cdr3_aa: CASSPRQGAHEQYF
j_call: TRBJ1-2; d_call: NA; clone_size: few; v_call: TRBV10-3; cdr3_nt: TGTGCCATCTCCGGCGAGCTGGTGGATGGCTACACCTTC; cdr3_aa: CAISGELVDGYTF
j_call: TRBJ2-7; d_call: TRBD1; clone_size: once; v_call: TRBV5-5; cdr3_nt: TGTGCCAGCAGCTTTACCCCCGGGCAGGGGGCTTACGAGCAGTACTTC; cdr3_aa: CASSFTPGQGAYEQYF
j_call: TRBJ2-3; d_call: TRBD2; clone_size: NA; v_call: TRBV7-2; cdr3_nt: TGTGCCAGCAGCGCCCGACTAGCGGGGGGCCCAGATACGCAGTATTTT; cdr3_aa: CASSARLAGGPDTQYF
j_call: TRBJ1-5; d_call: TRBD1; clone_size: once; v_call: TRBV18; cdr3_nt: TGTGCCAGCTCACCCCCAGTGGCAGGGGGCAAGGAACAGCCCCAGCATTTT; cdr3_aa: CASSPPVAGGKEQPQHF
j_call: TRBJ2-7; d_call: TRBD2; clone_size: NA; v_call: TRBV11-2; cdr3_nt: TGTGCCAGCAGCTTAGGACTAGCGCACACCTACGAGCAGTACTTC; cdr3_aa: CASSLGLAHTYEQYF
j_call: TRBJ1-3; d_call: NA; clone_size: NA; v_call: TRBV19; cdr3_nt: TGTGCCAGTAGTATGGGGTTCTCTGGAAACACCATATATTTT; cdr3_aa: CASSMGFSGNTIYF
j_call: TRBJ2-1; d_call: TRBD2; clone_size: NA; v_call: TRBV15; cdr3_nt: TGTGCCACCAGCAGAAATCGTGGCGGGGGGGCGCCGAGGAATGAGCAGTTCTTC; cdr3_aa: CATSRNRGGGAPRNEQFF
j_call: TRBJ1-4; d_call: NA; clone_size: NA; v_call: TRBV2; cdr3_nt: TGTGCCAGCAGTGAAAGTCCGGAGGGAAAACTGTTTTTT; cdr3_aa: CASSESPEGKLFF
j_call: TRBJ1-6; d_call: TRBD1; clone_size: NA; v_call: TRBV9; cdr3_nt: TGTGCCAGCAGCGTATGGGCAGGGGGGAATTCACCCCTCCACTTT; cdr3_aa: CASSVWAGGNSPLHF
j_call: TRBJ2-5; d_call: TRBD2; clone_size: NA; v_call: TRBV6-1; cdr3_nt: TGTGCCAGCACCAAGGGACTAGCGGGAGTACAGGAGTACTTC; cdr3_aa: CASTKGLAGVQEYF
j_call: TRBJ1-2; d_call: NA; clone_size: NA; v_call: TRBV5-6; cdr3_nt: TGTGCCAGCAGTAACGGACGAAGCTATGGCTACACCTTC; cdr3_aa: CASSNGRSYGYTF
j_call: TRBJ1-2; d_call: NA; clone_size: NA; v_call: TRBV5-1; cdr3_nt: TGCGCCAGCAGCCGATTAACGACAGACTATTCATTCTATGGCTACACCTTC; cdr3_aa: CASSRLTTDYSFYGYTF
j_call: TRBJ1-6; d_call: NA; clone_size: NA; v_call: TRBV6-1; cdr3_nt: TGTGCCAGCAGTCCAAGGAGCTCCTATAATTCACCCCTCCACTTT; cdr3_aa: CASSPRSSYNSPLHF